This T cell receptor (beta chain) was sequenced for a study of T cell changes during pregnancy in multiple sclerosis. Clones were read by immunoSEQ multiplex PCR, and TCRdb kept only the in-frame ones, dropping some. Of 65,000 to 80,000 clones in the sample, about 92% are singletons; the top ten hold 2.5% to 3%. Deletions cut 3 bases from V and 0 bases from J, with 13 bases between. The CDR3 runs to 17 residues. The origin of this receptor is a female donor with multiple sclerosis, enrolled in a pregnancy study. The V and J genes are TRBV5-7 and TRBJ2-6; D is undetermined. TRBV5-7 is an ORF, and what it does is uncertain. Source: peripheral blood, taken in the second trimester of pregnancy. CDR3 DNA sequence: TGTGCCAGCAGCTCCAAGTTACTTAACTCTGGGGCCAACGTCCTGACTTTC. Residues: CASSSKLLNSGANVLTF.